At least ten counts were recorded for the clone carrying this T cell receptor (beta chain). Time point of the sample: newly diagnosed GD, antithyroid drugs for less than 3 months. PBMCs provided the RNA from which the TCR library was made. Germline CDR1 SQVTM, CDR2 ANQGSEA. The CDR3 length is 13 residues. V shed 6 bases and J shed 1 base, with 13 bases lying between them. This sample stems from a study of regulatory T cells in long-lasting Graves disease. The TCR beta library used iRepertoire HTBI primers with Arm-PCR amplification of CDR3. TCRdb reprocessed the multiplex PCR reads via MiXCR and lists one record per CDR3 protein. The data show hundreds of thousands of distinct CDR3 sequences, roughly 15% seen once. These data were also reused for a study on T cells in Graves' hyperthyroidism and ophthalmopathy.

The rearrangement joins TRBV29-1 to TRBJ2-7, with D unclear. The TCR was taken from a woman aged 25 to 39 with Graves disease. Specimen: peripheral blood mononuclear cells (PBMCs), collected at new diagnosis, from a patient treated with antithyroid drugs. The CDR3 region has the DNA TGCAGCGTGAGAGCCATAATATCCTACGAGCAGTACTTC. Protein sequence: CSVRAIISYEQYF.